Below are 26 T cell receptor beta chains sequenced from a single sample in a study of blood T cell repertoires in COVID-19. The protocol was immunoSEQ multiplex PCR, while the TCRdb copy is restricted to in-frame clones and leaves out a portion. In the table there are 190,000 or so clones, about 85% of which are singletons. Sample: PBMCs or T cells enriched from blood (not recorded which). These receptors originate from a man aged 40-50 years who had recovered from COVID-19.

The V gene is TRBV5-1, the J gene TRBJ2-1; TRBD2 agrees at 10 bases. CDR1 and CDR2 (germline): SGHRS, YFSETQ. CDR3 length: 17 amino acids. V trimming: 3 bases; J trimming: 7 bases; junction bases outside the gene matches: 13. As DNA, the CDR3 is TGCGCCAGCAGCTGGGACGCCGGGACTAGCGTCGGGAATGAGCAGTTCTTC. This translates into CASSWDAGTSVGNEQFF.

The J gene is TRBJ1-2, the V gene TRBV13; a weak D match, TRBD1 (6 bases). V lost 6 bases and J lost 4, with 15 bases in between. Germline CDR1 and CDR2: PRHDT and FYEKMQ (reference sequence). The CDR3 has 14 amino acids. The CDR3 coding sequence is TGTGCCAGCAGAGAAGACGCAGGGGTCTATGGCTACACCTTC. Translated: CASREDAGVYGYTF.

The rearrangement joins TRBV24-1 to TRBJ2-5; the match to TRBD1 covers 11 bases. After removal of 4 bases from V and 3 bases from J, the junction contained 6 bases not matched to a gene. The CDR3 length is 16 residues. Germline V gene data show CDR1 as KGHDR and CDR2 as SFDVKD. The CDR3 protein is CATSEPGDRGKETQYF. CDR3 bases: TGTGCCACCAGTGAACCCGGGGACAGGGGGAAAGAGACCCAGTACTTC.

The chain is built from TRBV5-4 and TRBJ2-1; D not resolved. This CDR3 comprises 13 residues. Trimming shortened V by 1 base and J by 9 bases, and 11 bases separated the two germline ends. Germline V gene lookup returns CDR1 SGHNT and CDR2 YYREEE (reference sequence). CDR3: CASSLTPLGEQFF. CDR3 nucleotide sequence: TGTGCCAGCAGCTTGACTCCCCTAGGTGAGCAGTTCTTC.

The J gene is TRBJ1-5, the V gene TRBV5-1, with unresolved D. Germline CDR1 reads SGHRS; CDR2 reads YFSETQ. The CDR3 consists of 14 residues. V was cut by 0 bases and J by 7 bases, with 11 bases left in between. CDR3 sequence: CASSLVPELQPQHF. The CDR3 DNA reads TGCGCCAGCAGCTTGGTACCGGAACTACAGCCCCAGCATTTT.

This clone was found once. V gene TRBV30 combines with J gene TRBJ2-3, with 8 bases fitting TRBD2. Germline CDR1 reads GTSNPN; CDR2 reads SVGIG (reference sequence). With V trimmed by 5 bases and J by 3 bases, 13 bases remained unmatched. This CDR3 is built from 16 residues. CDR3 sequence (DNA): TGTGCCTGGGCACGCCCTGGACTAGCCTCAACAGATACGCAGTATTTT. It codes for CAWARPGLASTDTQYF.

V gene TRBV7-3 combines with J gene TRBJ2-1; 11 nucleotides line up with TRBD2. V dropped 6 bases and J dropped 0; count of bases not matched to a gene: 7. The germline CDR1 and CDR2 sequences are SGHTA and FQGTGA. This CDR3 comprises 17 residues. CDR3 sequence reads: CASSPTSGRISYNEQFF. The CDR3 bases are TGTGCCAGCAGTCCCACTAGCGGGAGAATCTCCTACAATGAGCAGTTCTTC.

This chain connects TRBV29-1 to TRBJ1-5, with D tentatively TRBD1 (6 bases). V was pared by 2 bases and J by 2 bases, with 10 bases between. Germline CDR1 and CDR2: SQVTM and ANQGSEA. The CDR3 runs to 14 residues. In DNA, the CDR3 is TGCAGCGTTGAAACCCACAGGGGCAATCAGCCCCAGCATTTT. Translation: CSVETHRGNQPQHF.

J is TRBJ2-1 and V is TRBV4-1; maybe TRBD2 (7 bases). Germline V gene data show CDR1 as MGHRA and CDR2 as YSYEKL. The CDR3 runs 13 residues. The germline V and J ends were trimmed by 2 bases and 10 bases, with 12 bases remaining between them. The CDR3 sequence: CASSQRGAKEQFF. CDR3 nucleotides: TGCGCCAGCAGCCAACGGGGGGCGAAGGAGCAGTTCTTC.

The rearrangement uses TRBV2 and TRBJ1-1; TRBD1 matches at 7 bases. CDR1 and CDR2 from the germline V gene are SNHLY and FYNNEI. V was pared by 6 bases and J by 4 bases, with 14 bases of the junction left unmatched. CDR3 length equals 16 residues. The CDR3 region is CASSPRKAGGSTEAFF. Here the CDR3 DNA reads TGTGCCAGCAGCCCCCGGAAGGCAGGGGGGAGCACTGAAGCTTTCTTT. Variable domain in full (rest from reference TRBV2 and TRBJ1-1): EPEVTQTPSHQVTQMGQEVILRCVPISNHLYFYWYRQILGQKVEFLVSFYNNEISEKSEIFDDQFSVERPDGSNFTLKIRSTKLEDSAMYFCASSPRKAGGSTEAFFGQGTRLTVV.

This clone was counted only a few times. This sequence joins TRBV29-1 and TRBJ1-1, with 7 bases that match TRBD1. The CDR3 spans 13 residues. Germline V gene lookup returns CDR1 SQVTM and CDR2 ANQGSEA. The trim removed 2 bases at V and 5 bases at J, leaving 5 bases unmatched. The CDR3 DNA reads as TGCAGCGTTGAAAGGGGGCTCGGGACTGAAGCTTTCTTT. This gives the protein CSVERGLGTEAFF.

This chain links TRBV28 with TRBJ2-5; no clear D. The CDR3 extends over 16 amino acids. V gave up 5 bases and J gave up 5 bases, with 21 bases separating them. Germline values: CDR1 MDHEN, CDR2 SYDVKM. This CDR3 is CASSQTRKGFGETQYF. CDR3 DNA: TGTGCCAGCAGTCAAACGAGAAAAGGTTTCGGGGAGACCCAGTACTTC.

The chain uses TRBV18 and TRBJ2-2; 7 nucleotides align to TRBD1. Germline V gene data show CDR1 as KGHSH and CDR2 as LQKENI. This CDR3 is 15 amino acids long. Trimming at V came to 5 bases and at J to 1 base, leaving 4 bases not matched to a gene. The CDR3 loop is CASSTRTGNTGELFF. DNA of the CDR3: TGTGCCAGCTCAACAAGGACAGGGAACACCGGGGAGCTGTTTTTT. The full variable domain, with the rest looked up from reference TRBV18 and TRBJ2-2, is NAGVMQNPRHLVRRRGQEARLRCSPMKGHSHVYWYRQLPEEGLKFMVYLQKENIIDESGMPKERFSAEFPKEGPSILRIQQVVRGDSAAYFCASSTRTGNTGELFFGEGSRLTVL.

CDR3 amino acids: CASSSPGGGRNGELFF. Here the CDR3 DNA reads TGTGCCAGCAGCTCCCCTGGGGGAGGGCGAAACGGGGAGCTGTTTTTT. V gene TRBV11-3 combines with J gene TRBJ2-2, with 7 positions matching TRBD2. V dropped 4 bases and J dropped 7; count of bases not matched to a gene: 12. Per germline, CDR1 SGHNT and CDR2 YENEEA. The CDR3 covers 16 residues.

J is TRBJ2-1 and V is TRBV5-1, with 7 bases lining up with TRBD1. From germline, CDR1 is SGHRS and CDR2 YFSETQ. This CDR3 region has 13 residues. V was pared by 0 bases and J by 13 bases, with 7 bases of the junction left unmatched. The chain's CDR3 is CASSLGQGDPQFF. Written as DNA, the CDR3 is TGCGCCAGCAGCTTGGGACAGGGAGACCCTCAGTTCTTC. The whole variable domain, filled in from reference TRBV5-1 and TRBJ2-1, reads KAGVTQTPRYLIKTRGQQVTLSCSPISGHRSVSWYQQTPGQGLQFLFEYFSETQRNKGNFPGRFSGRQFSNSRSEMNVSTLELGDSALYLCASSLGQGDPQFFGPGTRLTVL.

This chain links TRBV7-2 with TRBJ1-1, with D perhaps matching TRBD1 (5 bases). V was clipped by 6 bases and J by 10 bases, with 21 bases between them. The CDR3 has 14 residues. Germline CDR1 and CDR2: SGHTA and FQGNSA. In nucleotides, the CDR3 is TGTGCCAGCAGATCAGGCGGGGCACCTAGACTAGCTTTCTTT. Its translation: CASRSGGAPRLAFF.

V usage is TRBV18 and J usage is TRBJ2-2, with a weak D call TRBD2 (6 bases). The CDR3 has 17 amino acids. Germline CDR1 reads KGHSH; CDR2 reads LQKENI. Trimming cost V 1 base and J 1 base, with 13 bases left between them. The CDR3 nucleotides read TGTGCCAGCTCACCACGGGGAGGCGGGATGAACACCGGGGAGCTGTTTTTT. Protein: CASSPRGGGMNTGELFF.

The CDR3 region has the DNA TGTGCCAGCAGCTTAGGAGGAAACAATCAGCCCCAGCATTTT. The encoded protein is CASSLGGNNQPQHF. The V gene is TRBV7-9, the J gene TRBJ1-5, with unresolved D. Germline V CDR1 and CDR2: SEHNR, FQNEAQ (reference sequence). The length of the CDR3 is 14 residues. Deletions cut 1 base from V and 3 bases from J, with 7 bases between.

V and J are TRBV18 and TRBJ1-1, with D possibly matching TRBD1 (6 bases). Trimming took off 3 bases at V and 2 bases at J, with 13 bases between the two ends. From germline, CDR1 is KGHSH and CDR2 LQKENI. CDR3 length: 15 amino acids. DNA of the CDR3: TGTGCCAGCTCACCTGGGATACAGGGAAACACTGAAGCTTTCTTT. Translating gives CASSPGIQGNTEAFF.

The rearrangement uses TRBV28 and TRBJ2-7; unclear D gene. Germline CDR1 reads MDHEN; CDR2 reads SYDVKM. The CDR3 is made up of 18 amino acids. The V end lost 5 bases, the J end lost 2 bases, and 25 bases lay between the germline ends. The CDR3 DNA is TGTGCCAGCAGTCCCCTGGCCGTTTCGTCTAGGAGAACCTACGAGCAGTACTTC. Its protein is CASSPLAVSSRRTYEQYF. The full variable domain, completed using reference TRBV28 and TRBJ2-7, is DVKVTQSSRYLVKRTGEKVFLECVQDMDHENMFWYRQDPGLGLRLIYFSYDVKMKEKGDIPEGYSVSREKKERFSLILESASTNQTSMYLCASSPLAVSSRRTYEQYFGPGTRLTVT.

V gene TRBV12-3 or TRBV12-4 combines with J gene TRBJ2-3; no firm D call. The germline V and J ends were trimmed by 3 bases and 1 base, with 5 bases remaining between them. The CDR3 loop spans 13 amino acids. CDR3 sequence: CASSLRRTDTQYF. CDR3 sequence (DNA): TGTGCCAGCAGTTTGAGGCGCACAGATACGCAGTATTTT.

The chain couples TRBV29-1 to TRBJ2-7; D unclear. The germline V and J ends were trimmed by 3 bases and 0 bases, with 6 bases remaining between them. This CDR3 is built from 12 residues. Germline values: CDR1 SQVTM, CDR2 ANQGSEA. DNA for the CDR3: TGCAGCGTTGAGCTGAGCTCCTACGAGCAGTACTTC. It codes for CSVELSSYEQYF.

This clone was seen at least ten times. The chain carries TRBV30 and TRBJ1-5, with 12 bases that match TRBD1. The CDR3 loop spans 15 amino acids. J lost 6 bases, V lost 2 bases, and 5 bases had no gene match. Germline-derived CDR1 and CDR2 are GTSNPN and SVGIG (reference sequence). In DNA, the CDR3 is TGTGCCTGGAGTCACCGGGACAGGGGGCTTCAGCCCCAGCATTTT. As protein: CAWSHRDRGLQPQHF.

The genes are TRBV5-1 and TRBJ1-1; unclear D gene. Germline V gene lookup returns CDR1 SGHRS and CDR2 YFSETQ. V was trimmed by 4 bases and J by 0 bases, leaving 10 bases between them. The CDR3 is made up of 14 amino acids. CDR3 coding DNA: TGCGCCAGCAGCCTAAAAGCCCTGAACACTGAAGCTTTCTTT. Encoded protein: CASSLKALNTEAFF. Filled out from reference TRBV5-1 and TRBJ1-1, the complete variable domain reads KAGVTQTPRYLIKTRGQQVTLSCSPISGHRSVSWYQQTPGQGLQFLFEYFSETQRNKGNFPGRFSGRQFSNSRSEMNVSTLELGDSALYLCASSLKALNTEAFFGQGTRLTVV.

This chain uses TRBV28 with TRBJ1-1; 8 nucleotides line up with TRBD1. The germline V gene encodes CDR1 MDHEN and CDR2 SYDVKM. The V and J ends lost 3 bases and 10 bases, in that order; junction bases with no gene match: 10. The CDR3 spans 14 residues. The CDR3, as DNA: TGTGCCAGCAGTTTCGATAGGGGACAGGTCGGAGCTTTCTTT. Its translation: CASSFDRGQVGAFF.

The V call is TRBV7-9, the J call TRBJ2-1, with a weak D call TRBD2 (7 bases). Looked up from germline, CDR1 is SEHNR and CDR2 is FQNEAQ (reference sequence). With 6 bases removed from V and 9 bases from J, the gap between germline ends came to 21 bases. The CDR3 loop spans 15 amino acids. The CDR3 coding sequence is TGTGCCAGCAGTTCTCGTAGGGGGTCGGGGGGTGAGCAGTTCTTC. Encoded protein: CASSSRRGSGGEQFF.